Listed below are T cell receptor beta chains from one sample, sequenced in a study of blood T cells in healthy people across ages. Each CDR3 protein is one row after TCRdb ran MiXCR on the 5' RACE reads. The sample lists about 1.6 million distinct CDR3 sequences, about 35% occurring once. Sequenced input: blood. These receptors originate from a woman in her thirties in good health. Both conserved end residues are part of each CDR3. A D gene is named only where the DNA matches it firmly. Clone size is not always given. Where it is, it says once, few, many or a class for expanded clones.

>TRBJ2-1|few|TRBD2|TRBV10-2
CASSESWSGRAYNEQFF
TGCGCCAGCAGTGAGTCGTGGAGCGGGAGGGCCTACAATGAGCAGTTCTTC
>TRBJ2-7|few|.|TRBV18
CASSPAVGHEQYF
TGTGCCAGCTCACCAGCCGTAGGGCACGAGCAGTACTTC
>TRBJ2-3|.|TRBD2|TRBV27
CASSGGTSRFTDTQYF
TGTGCCAGCAGTGGGGGGACTAGCAGATTCACAGATACGCAGTATTTT
>TRBJ2-3|.|TRBD2|TRBV5-1
CASSLALAVPTQYF
TGCGCCAGCAGCTTGGCGCTAGCGGTGCCCACGCAGTATTTT
>TRBJ2-1|.|.|TRBV30
CAWSAGYNEQFF
TGTGCCTGGAGTGCCGGATACAATGAGCAGTTCTTC
>TRBJ2-5|few|TRBD1|TRBV5-6
CASTFGTDRSEQYF
TGTGCCAGCACCTTCGGGACAGACCGGTCGGAACAGTACTTC
>TRBJ2-7|once|TRBD2|TRBV7-2
CASSLAASGGARYEQYF
TGTGCCAGCAGCTTAGCGGCTAGCGGGGGGGCCAGGTACGAGCAGTACTTC
>TRBJ1-5|.|.|TRBV7-8
CASSLERGANQPQHF
TGTGCCAGCAGCTTAGAGCGGGGGGCGAATCAGCCCCAGCATTTT
>TRBJ2-7|few|TRBD1|TRBV27
CASRPGQPSTYEQYF
TGTGCCAGCAGACCGGGACAGCCCTCTACCTACGAGCAGTACTTC
>TRBJ1-2|.|TRBD1|TRBV5-6
CASSRNGQGKDGYTF
TGTGCCAGCAGCCGAAACGGACAGGGGAAGGATGGCTACACCTTC
>TRBJ2-7|few|.|TRBV11-2
CASLRTATIHEQYF
TGTGCCAGCTTAAGGACAGCTACAATACACGAGCAGTACTTC
>TRBJ1-1|.|.|TRBV12-3/TRBV12-4
CASIRERNTGAFF
TGTGCCAGCATCCGGGAAAGAAACACTGGAGCTTTCTTT
>TRBJ2-1|.|TRBD2|TRBV7-2
CASSLRAAGKNEQFF
TGTGCCAGCAGCTTAAGGGCAGCGGGAAAAAATGAGCAGTTCTTC
>TRBJ2-7|few|.|TRBV5-1
CASSFSTEQYF
TGCGCCAGCAGCTTTTCAACCGAGCAGTACTTC
>TRBJ1-5|few|.|TRBV5-5
CASSPSLGGNQPQHF
TGTGCCAGCAGCCCATCCCTCGGGGGCAATCAGCCCCAGCATTTT
>TRBJ2-1|.|TRBD2|TRBV6-4
CASSDSGTSVYNEQFF
TGTGCCAGCAGTGACTCCGGGACTAGCGTTTACAATGAGCAGTTCTTC
>TRBJ2-5|few|.|TRBV5-1
CASSLEKQETQYF
TGCGCCAGCAGCCTTGAGAAACAAGAGACCCAGTACTTC
>TRBJ2-7|many|TRBD2|TRBV12-3/TRBV12-4
CASSFLAGPSEQYF
TGTGCCAGCAGTTTCCTAGCGGGACCCTCCGAGCAGTACTTC
>TRBJ1-2|.|.|TRBV2
CASSAIKGNYGYTF
TGTGCCAGCAGCGCCATAAAGGGAAACTATGGCTACACCTTC
>TRBJ2-7|few|TRBD1|TRBV20-1
CSARPLGGRTESSYEQYF
TGCAGTGCTAGACCTTTAGGGGGCAGGACAGAGAGCTCCTACGAGCAGTACTTC
>TRBJ1-1|.|.|TRBV4-2
CASSQERTGWGMNTEVFF
TGTGCCAGCAGCCAAGAGCGGACGGGGTGGGGCATGAACACTGAAGTTTTCTTT
>TRBJ1-5|few|.|TRBV2
CASSAGMEQPQHF
TGTGCCAGCAGTGCAGGGATGGAGCAGCCCCAGCATTTT
>TRBJ2-5|few|.|TRBV10-1
CASKPLGTETQYF
TGCGCCAGTAAGCCCCTAGGCACCGAGACCCAGTACTTC
>TRBJ2-7|many|TRBD2|TRBV5-1
CASSSGLAGDEQYF
TGTGCCAGCAGCTCGGGACTAGCGGGAGACGAGCAGTACTTC
>TRBJ2-3|.|TRBD2|TRBV2
CASNERGGTDTQYF
TGTGCCAGCAACGAGCGGGGAGGCACAGATACGCAGTATTTT
>TRBJ1-6|few|.|TRBV6-6
CASSYSNQGGAFHF
TGTGCCAGCAGTTACTCGAATCAGGGCGGCGCCTTCCACTTT
>TRBJ1-2|few|TRBD1|TRBV12-3/TRBV12-4
CASHWKTGGFDGYTF
TGTGCCAGCCACTGGAAAACAGGGGGTTTCGATGGCTACACCTTC
>TRBJ2-2|.|TRBD1|TRBV24-1
CATSELDREEGTGELFF
TGTGCCACCAGTGAGCTGGACAGGGAAGAAGGAACCGGGGAGCTGTTTTTT
>TRBJ2-1|.|.|TRBV7-2
CASRPPSSYNEQFF
TGTGCCAGCCGACCCCCTAGCTCCTACAATGAGCAGTTCTTC
>TRBJ1-6|few|.|TRBV20-1
CSAPRPGKNSPLHF
TGCAGTGCCCCCAGGCCAGGGAAGAATTCACCCCTCCACTTT
>TRBJ1-1|.|.|TRBV28
CASSSTHDSEIPEAFF
TGTGCCAGCAGTTCAACCCACGATTCTGAGATCCCTGAAGCTTTCTTT
>TRBJ1-2|few|.|TRBV3-1
CASSQYPTQDGYTF
TGTGCCAGCAGCCAATATCCCACGCAGGATGGCTACACCTTC
>TRBJ2-1|few|.|TRBV20-1
CSPRRGAVCNEQFF
TGCAGTCCCCGCCGCGGGGCCGTCTGCAATGAGCAGTTCTTC
>TRBJ1-5|few|.|TRBV12-3/TRBV12-4
CASSYRVDQPQHF
TGTGCCAGCAGTTACAGGGTCGATCAGCCCCAGCATTTT
>TRBJ2-3|.|.|TRBV20-1
CSAGQWDADTQYF
TGCAGTGCTGGACAGTGGGACGCAGATACGCAGTATTTT
>TRBJ1-2|.|TRBD1|TRBV27
CACSGTGPYGYTF
TGTGCCTGCAGCGGGACAGGCCCCTATGGCTACACCTTC
>TRBJ2-1|.|.|TRBV5-1
CASSRDSSQIWEQFF
TGCGCCAGCAGCCGAGATTCTAGCCAAATTTGGGAGCAGTTCTTC
>TRBJ2-5|once|.|TRBV6-1
CASSQGGYEQHF
TGTGCCAGCAGCCAGGGGGGGTACGAGCAGCACTTC
>TRBJ2-1|few|TRBD2|TRBV27
CASSLKGLAGYNEQFF
TGTGCCAGCAGTCTCAAAGGACTAGCGGGCTACAATGAGCAGTTCTTC
>TRBJ2-1|.|TRBD2|TRBV10-3
CAISDRLAGAEDYNEQFF
TGTGCCATCAGTGATCGGCTAGCGGGAGCCGAGGATTACAATGAGCAGTTCTTC
>TRBJ2-7|many|TRBD1|TRBV7-9
CASSLSGQGTYEQYF
TGTGCCAGCAGCTTAAGCGGACAGGGGACCTACGAGCAGTACTTC
>TRBJ2-5|few|TRBD2|TRBV3-1
CASSHLGGGYQETQYF
TGTGCCAGCAGCCACCTGGGGGGGGGATACCAAGAGACCCAGTACTTC
>TRBJ1-1|.|.|TRBV3-1
CASSQGVENTEAFF
TGTGCCAGCAGCCAAGGGGTCGAGAACACTGAAGCTTTCTTT
>TRBJ2-2|few|.|TRBV4-2
CASSQDPRGTDGELFF
TGTGCCAGCAGCCAAGATCCTAGGGGGACTGACGGGGAGCTGTTTTTT
>TRBJ2-7|.|.|TRBV29-1
CSVGSRGGSYEQYF
TGCAGCGTCGGGAGCAGGGGGGGCTCCTACGAGCAGTACTTC
>TRBJ2-7|few|.|TRBV12-3/TRBV12-4
CASSFSDAFSYEQYF
TGTGCCAGCAGTTTCTCGGACGCCTTCTCCTACGAGCAGTACTTC
>TRBJ2-1|.|.|TRBV18
CASSPRNGAMFYNEQFF
TGTGCCAGCTCACCTCGGAACGGGGCCATGTTCTACAATGAGCAGTTCTTC
>TRBJ2-2|.|.|TRBV9
CASSVASGVNTGELFF
TGTGCCAGCAGCGTAGCAAGCGGAGTGAACACCGGGGAGCTGTTTTTT
>TRBJ1-2|.|.|TRBV20-1
CSARASGWANYGYTF
TGCAGTGCTAGAGCGTCCGGTTGGGCTAACTATGGCTACACCTTC
>TRBJ1-1|many|.|TRBV29-1
CSVVLTEAFF
TGCAGCGTTGTTCTTACTGAAGCTTTCTTT
>TRBJ2-7|many|.|TRBV10-3
CAISEKWSEQYF
TGTGCCATCAGTGAGAAATGGAGCGAGCAGTACTTC